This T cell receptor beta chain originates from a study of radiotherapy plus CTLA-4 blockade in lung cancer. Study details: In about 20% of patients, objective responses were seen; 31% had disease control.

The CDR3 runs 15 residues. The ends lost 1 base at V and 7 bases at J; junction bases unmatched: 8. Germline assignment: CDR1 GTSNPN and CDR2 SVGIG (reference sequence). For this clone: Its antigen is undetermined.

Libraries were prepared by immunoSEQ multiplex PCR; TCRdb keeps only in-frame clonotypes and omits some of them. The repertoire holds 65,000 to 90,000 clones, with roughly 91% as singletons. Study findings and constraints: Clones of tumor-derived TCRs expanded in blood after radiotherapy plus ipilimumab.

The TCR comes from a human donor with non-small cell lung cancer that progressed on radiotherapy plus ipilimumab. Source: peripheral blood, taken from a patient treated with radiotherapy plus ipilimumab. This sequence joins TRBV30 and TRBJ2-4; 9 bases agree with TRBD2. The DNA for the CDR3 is TGTGCCTGGAGTGCTTTAGCGGGAGCGGGTAACATTCAGTACTTC. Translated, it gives CAWSALAGAGNIQYF.